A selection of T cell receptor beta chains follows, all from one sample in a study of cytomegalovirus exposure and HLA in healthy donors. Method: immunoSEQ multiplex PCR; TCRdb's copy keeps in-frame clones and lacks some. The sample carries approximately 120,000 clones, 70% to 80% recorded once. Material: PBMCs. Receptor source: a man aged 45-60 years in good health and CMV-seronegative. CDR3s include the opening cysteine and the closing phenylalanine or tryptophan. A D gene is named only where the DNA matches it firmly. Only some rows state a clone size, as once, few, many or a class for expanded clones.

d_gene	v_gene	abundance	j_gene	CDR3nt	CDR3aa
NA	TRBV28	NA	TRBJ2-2	TGTGCCAGCAGTTCTCCTCCCGGCGGTCAACGGGAGCTGTTTTTT	CASSSPPGGQRELFF
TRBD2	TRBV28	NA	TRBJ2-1	TGTGCCAGCAGTTTGCCCGGGGTAGCGGGCTCCTACAATGAGCAGTTCTTC	CASSLPGVAGSYNEQFF
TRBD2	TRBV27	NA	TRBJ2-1	TGTGCCAGCAGTTTCCCTACTAGCGGCTCCTACAATGAGCAGTTCTTC	CASSFPTSGSYNEQFF
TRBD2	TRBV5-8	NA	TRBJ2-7	TGTGCCAGCAGCTTGGTGGTAGCGGGCCCCTACGAGCAGTACTTC	CASSLVVAGPYEQYF
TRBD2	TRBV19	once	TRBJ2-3	TGTGCCAGTAGTATGTCTAGCGGGGACACAGATACGCAGTATTTT	CASSMSSGDTDTQYF
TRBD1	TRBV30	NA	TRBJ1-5	TGTGCCTGGAGTCTCGGACAGGGTTTTTCTATTGGCAATCAGCCCCAGCATTTT	CAWSLGQGFSIGNQPQHF
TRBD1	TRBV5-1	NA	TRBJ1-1	TGCGCCAGCAGCTCACAGGGGAGAACTGAAGCTTTCTTT	CASSSQGRTEAFF
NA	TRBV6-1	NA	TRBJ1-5	TGTGCCAGCACAACACCCAATCAGCCCCAGCATTTT	CASTTPNQPQHF
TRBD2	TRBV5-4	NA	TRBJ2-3	TGTGCCAGCAGCCCCGGGACTAGCATCGAGGCAGATACGCAGTATTTT	CASSPGTSIEADTQYF
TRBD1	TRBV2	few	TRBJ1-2	TGTGCCAGCAGTGAAGGAGGGCAGGGGGGTGGCTACACCTTC	CASSEGGQGGGYTF
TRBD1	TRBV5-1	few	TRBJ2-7	TGCGCCAGCAGCTTGGGGGACAGGGGTGCGCTCGACGAGCAGTACTTC	CASSLGDRGALDEQYF
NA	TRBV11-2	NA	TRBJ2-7	TGTGCCAGCAGCTTAGGGGTAGGGGTCCACGAGCAGTACTTC	CASSLGVGVHEQYF